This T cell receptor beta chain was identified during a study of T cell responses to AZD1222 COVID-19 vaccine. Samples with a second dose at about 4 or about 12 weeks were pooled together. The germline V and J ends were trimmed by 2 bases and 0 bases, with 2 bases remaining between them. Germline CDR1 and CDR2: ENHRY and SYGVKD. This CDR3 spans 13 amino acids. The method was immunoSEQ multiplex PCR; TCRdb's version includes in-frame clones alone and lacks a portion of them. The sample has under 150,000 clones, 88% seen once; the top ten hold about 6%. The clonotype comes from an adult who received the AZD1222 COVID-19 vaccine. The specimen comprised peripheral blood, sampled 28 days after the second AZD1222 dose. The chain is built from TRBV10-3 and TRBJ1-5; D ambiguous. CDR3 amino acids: CAISEASNQPQHF. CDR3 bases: TGTGCCATCAGTGAGGCTAGCAATCAGCCCCAGCATTTT.